The 15 T cell receptor beta chains listed next were all sequenced from one sample in a study of siplizumab effects on memory and regulatory T cells. Profiling relied on immunoSEQ multiplex PCR, and the TCRdb table lists in-frame clones only, not all of them. Of some 110,000 clones detected, 94% appear once; the ten largest clones hold around 1.7%. Sequenced material: non-Treg CD4+ T cells sorted from blood. The receptors stem from a human donor in good health.

This clone was recorded only once. The genes are TRBV29-1 and TRBJ2-5; D perhaps matches TRBD2 (6 bases). CDR3 length: 13 amino acids. Looked up from germline, CDR1 is SQVTM and CDR2 is ANQGSEA. Deletions cut 6 bases from V and 2 bases from J, with 13 bases between. For the CDR3, the DNA is TGCAGCGTGGGGGGAACAACACAAGAGACCCAGTACTTC. Its translation: CSVGGTTQETQYF. Full variable domain (rest looked up from reference TRBV29-1 and TRBJ2-5): SAVISQKPSRDICQRGTSLTIQCQVDSQVTMMFWYRQQPGQSLTLIATANQGSEATYESGFVIDKFPISRPNLTFSTLTVSNMSPEDSSIYLCSVGGTTQETQYFGPGTRLLVL.

V usage is TRBV2 and J usage is TRBJ2-7; 10 nucleotides line up with TRBD1. The CDR3 sequence is 11 residues long. V lost 8 bases, J lost 6 bases, and 1 base stayed unmatched. Germline CDR1 and CDR2: SNHLY and FYNNEI. The CDR3 region is CASGDRGEQYF. As DNA, the CDR3 is TGTGCCAGCGGGGACAGGGGCGAGCAGTACTTC.

J is TRBJ2-2 and V is TRBV6-1; 7 bases align to TRBD1. CDR3 size: 15 residues. CDR1 is MNHNS, CDR2 SASEGT, per germline. V lost 8 bases to trimming and J lost 5 bases; unmatched junction nucleotides: 11. This CDR3 reads CASQTGSSDTGELFF. The CDR3 DNA reads TGTGCCAGCCAGACAGGGAGCAGTGATACCGGGGAGCTGTTTTTT.

The chain combines TRBV9 with TRBJ1-5; 7 bases fit TRBD1. Germline V gene lookup returns CDR1 SGDLS and CDR2 YYNGEE. V shed 3 bases and J 7 bases; nucleotides not matched to a gene: 4. The CDR3 runs 13 residues. The CDR3 protein is CASSAGGGQPQHF. The CDR3 DNA follows: TGTGCCAGCAGCGCGGGAGGGGGCCAGCCCCAGCATTTT.

The V and J genes are TRBV7-8 and TRBJ2-7; D may correspond to TRBD1 or TRBD2 (5 bases each). V shed 3 bases and J shed 7 bases, with 16 bases lying between them. Per the germline V gene, CDR1 is SGHVS and CDR2 is FQNEAQ. There are 14 residues in the CDR3. The CDR3 sequence is CASSFRDAPQEQYF. The CDR3 nucleotides read TGTGCCAGCAGCTTCAGGGACGCTCCTCAGGAGCAGTACTTC. Supplemented by reference TRBV7-8 and TRBJ2-7, the full variable domain reads GAGVSQSPRYKVAKRGQDVALRCDPISGHVSLFWYQQALGQGPEFLTYFQNEAQLDKSGLPSDRFFAERPEGSVSTLKIQRTQQEDSAVYLCASSFRDAPQEQYFGPGTRLTVT.

The chain is built from TRBV2 and TRBJ2-1; D is undetermined. V lost 4 bases, J lost 0 bases, and 7 bases lay in between. Germline loops: CDR1 SNHLY, CDR2 FYNNEI. The CDR3 length is 14 residues. CDR3 sequence (DNA): TGTGCCAGCAGTGTTACTTACTCCTACAATGAGCAGTTCTTC. Amino acids: CASSVTYSYNEQFF.

J is TRBJ1-2 and V is TRBV6-4; D gene ambiguous. Per the germline V gene, CDR1 is MRHNA and CDR2 is SNTAGT. Trimming took off 0 bases at V and 7 bases at J, with 15 bases between the two ends. The CDR3 totals 15 residues. Written as DNA, the CDR3 is TGTGCCAGCAGTGACTCGGAGTACGGGCAGAGTGGCTACACCTTC. It is translated as CASSDSEYGQSGYTF.

The rearrangement uses TRBV7-9 and TRBJ1-2, with unresolved D. Germline loops: CDR1 SEHNR, CDR2 FQNEAQ (reference sequence). This CDR3 has 11 residues. V was clipped by 3 bases and J by 3 bases, with 2 bases between them. DNA for the CDR3: TGTGCCAGCAGCTTGGACTATGGCTACACCTTC. Translated: CASSLDYGYTF.

The chain couples TRBV27 to TRBJ2-2, with a weak D call TRBD2 (5 bases). The germline V and J ends were trimmed by 8 bases and 7 bases, with 17 bases remaining between them. The V gene's germline CDR1 is MNHEY and CDR2 SMNVEV (reference sequence). This CDR3 spans 14 amino acids. CDR3 region: CASLPTRHGGELFF. The CDR3, as DNA: TGTGCCAGCCTCCCTACTAGGCATGGCGGGGAGCTGTTTTTT.

V is TRBV18 and J is TRBJ2-5, with 10 bases identical to TRBD2. With the DNA end fitting TRBJ2-7 better, the J assignment may be wrong. The CDR3 is 15 residues long. CDR1 KGHSH and CDR2 LQKENI come from the germline V gene. In DNA, the CDR3 is TGTGCCAGCTCACCATCGAGCGGGAGGGCCTACGAGCAGTACTTC. Its translation is CASSPSSGRAYEQYF.

The chain links TRBV7-9 to TRBJ2-7; possible D gene TRBD2, 5 bases. Germline V gene sequence: CDR1 SEHNR, CDR2 FQNEAQ (reference sequence). This CDR3 contains 15 residues. V gave up 3 bases and J gave up 0 bases, with 12 bases separating them. CDR3 residues: CASSLGSVISYEQYF. The CDR3 nucleotides are TGTGCCAGCAGCTTGGGTAGCGTTATCTCCTACGAGCAGTACTTC.

The rearrangement links TRBV15 to TRBJ2-7; TRBD1 aligns across 7 bases. V shed 0 bases and J 2 bases; nucleotides not matched to a gene: 1. The CDR3 runs 14 residues. Germline CDR1 LNHNV, CDR2 YYDKDF (reference sequence). The CDR3 region is CATSRDRGTYEQYF. CDR3 sequence (DNA): TGTGCCACCAGCAGAGACAGGGGGACCTACGAGCAGTACTTC.

The V gene is TRBV10-3, the J gene TRBJ2-2; maybe TRBD2 (6 bases). Per the germline V gene, CDR1 is ENHRY and CDR2 is SYGVKD. Between the trimmed V and J ends, which lost 4 bases and 2 bases, there was a span of 14 bases. The CDR3 has 16 amino acids. The CDR3 loop is CAISGGDGTNTGELFF. For the CDR3, the DNA is TGTGCCATCAGTGGCGGGGACGGAACCAACACCGGGGAGCTGTTTTTT.

The J gene is TRBJ2-7, the V gene TRBV15, with D perhaps matching TRBD1 or TRBD2 (5 bases each). The CDR3 has 13 amino acids. V shed 0 bases and J shed 5 bases, with 8 bases lying between them. Germline V gives CDR1 LNHNV, CDR2 YYDKDF (reference sequence). CDR3 amino acids: CATSRDRGDEQYF. The CDR3 DNA sequence: TGTGCCACCAGCAGAGATCGAGGGGACGAGCAGTACTTC.

The gene calls are TRBV19 and TRBJ2-1; TRBD2 might be the D (6 bases). V dropped 5 bases and J dropped 8 bases, with 16 bases sitting between them. The germline CDR1 and CDR2 sequences are LNHDA and SQIVND (reference sequence). The CDR3 is 14 amino acids. CDR3 sequence reads: CASSASEGWDEQFF. The CDR3 nucleotides are TGTGCCAGTAGTGCCTCGGAGGGATGGGATGAGCAGTTCTTC.